This record covers a single TCR beta chain. Germline V gene lookup returns CDR1 MDHEN and CDR2 SYDVKM. The CDR3 length is 14 residues. The V and J ends lost 6 bases and 3 bases respectively, with 13 bases between them. This entry is derived from a study of shared T cell receptors in the human thymus. Clones were sequenced by immunoSEQ multiplex PCR, and TCRdb holds only the in-frame ones, with some missing. The data contain approximately 400,000 clones, roughly 94% of them singletons. The genes are TRBV28 and TRBJ2-3, with a possible D match to TRBD1 (5 bases). Sequenced input: thymocytes. This TCR was recovered from a human donor. The CDR3 bases are TGTGCCAGCAGGAAAAACAGGAAGACAGATACGCAGTATTTT. Translated: CASRKNRKTDTQYF.